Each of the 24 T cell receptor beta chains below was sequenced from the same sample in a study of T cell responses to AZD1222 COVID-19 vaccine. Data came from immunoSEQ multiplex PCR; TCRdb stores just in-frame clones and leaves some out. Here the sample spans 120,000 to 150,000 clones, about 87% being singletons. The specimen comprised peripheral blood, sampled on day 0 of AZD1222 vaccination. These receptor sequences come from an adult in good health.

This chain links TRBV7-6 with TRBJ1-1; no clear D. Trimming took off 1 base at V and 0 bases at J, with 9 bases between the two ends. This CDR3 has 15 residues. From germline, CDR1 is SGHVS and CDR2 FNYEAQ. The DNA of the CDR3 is TGTGCCAGCAGCTTAGGAGCCAGTCTGAACACTGAAGCTTTCTTT. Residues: CASSLGASLNTEAFF. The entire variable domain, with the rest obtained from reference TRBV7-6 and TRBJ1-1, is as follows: GAGVSQSPRYKVTKRGQDVALRCDPISGHVSLYWYRQALGQGPEFLTYFNYEAQQDKSGLPNDRFSAERPEGSISTLTIQRTEQRDSAMYRCASSLGASLNTEAFFGQGTRLTVV.

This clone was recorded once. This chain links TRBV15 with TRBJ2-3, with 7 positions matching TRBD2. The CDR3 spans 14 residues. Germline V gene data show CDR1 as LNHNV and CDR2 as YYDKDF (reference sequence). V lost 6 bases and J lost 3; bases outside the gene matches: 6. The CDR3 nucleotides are TGTGCCACCAGTCGGGGGGTCGGTACAGATACGCAGTATTTT. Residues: CATSRGVGTDTQYF.

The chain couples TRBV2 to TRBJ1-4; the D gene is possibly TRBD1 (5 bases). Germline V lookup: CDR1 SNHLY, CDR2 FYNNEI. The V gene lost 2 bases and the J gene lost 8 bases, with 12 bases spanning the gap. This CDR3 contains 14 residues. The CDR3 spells CASSERGGKEKLFF. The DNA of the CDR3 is TGTGCCAGCAGTGAAAGGGGAGGGAAGGAAAAACTGTTTTTT.

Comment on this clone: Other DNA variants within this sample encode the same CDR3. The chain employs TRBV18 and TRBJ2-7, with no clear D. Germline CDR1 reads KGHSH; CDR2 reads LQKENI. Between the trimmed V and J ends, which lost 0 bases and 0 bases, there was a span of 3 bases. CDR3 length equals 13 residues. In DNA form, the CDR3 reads TGTGCCAGCTCACCACCCAGCTCCTACGAGCAGTACTTC. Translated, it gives CASSPPSSYEQYF.

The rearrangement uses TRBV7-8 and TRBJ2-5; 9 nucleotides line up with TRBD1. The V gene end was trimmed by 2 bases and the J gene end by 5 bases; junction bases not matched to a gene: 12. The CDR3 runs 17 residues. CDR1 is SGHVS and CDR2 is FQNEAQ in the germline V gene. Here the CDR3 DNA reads TGTGCCAGCAGCTTACCGGCTTACAGGGGGCGCGGGGAGACCCAGTACTTC. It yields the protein CASSLPAYRGRGETQYF.

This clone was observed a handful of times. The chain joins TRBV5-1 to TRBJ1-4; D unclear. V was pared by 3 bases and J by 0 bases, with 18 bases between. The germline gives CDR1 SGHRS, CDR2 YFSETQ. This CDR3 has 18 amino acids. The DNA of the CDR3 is TGCGCCAGCAGCTCTTTCCTCCTTACAGCCGCAACTAATGAAAAACTGTTTTTT. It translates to CASSSFLLTAATNEKLFF.

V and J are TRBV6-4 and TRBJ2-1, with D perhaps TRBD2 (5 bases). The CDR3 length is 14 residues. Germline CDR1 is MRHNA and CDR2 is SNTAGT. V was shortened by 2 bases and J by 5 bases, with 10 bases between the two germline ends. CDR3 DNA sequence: TGTGCCAGCAGTGACCCGGGAAGAAACAATGAGCAGTTCTTC. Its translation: CASSDPGRNNEQFF.

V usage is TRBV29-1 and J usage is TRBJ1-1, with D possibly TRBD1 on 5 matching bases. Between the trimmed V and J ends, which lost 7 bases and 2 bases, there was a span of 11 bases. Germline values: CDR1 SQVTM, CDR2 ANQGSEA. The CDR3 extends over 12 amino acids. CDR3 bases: TGCAGCGGGGATAGGACAAACACTGAAGCTTTCTTT. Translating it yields CSGDRTNTEAFF.

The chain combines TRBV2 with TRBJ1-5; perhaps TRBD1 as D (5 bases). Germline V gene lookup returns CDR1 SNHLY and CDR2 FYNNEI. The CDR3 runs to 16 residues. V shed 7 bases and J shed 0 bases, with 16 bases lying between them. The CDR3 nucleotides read TGTGCCAGCACGGAGGCCACAGGATATAGCAATCAGCCCCAGCATTTT. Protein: CASTEATGYSNQPQHF.

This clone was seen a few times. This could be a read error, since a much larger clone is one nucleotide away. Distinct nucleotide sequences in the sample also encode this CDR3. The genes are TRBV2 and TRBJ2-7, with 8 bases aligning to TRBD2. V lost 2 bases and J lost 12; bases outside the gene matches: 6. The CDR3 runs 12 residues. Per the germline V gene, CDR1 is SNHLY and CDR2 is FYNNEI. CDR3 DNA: TGTGCCAGCAGTGAATTATTCCGGGGGGGGTACTTC. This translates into CASSELFRGGYF.

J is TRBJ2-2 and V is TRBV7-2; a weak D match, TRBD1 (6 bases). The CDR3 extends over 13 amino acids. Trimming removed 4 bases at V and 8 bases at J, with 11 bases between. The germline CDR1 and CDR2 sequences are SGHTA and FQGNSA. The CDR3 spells CASSSLTGGELFF. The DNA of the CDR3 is TGTGCCAGCAGCTCCTTGACAGGAGGGGAGCTGTTTTTT. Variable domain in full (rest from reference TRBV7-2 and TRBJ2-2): GAGVSQSPSNKVTEKGKDVELRCDPISGHTALYWYRQSLGQGLEFLIYFQGNSAPDKSGLPSDRFSAERTGGSVSTLTIQRTQQEDSAVYLCASSSLTGGELFFGEGSRLTVL.

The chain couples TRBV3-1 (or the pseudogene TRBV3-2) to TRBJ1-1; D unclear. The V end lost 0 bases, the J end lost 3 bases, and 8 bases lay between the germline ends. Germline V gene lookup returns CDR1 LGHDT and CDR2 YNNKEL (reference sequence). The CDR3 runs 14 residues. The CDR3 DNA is TGTGCCAGCAGCCAAGACACCGGCTACACTGAAGCTTTCTTT. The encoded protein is CASSQDTGYTEAFF.

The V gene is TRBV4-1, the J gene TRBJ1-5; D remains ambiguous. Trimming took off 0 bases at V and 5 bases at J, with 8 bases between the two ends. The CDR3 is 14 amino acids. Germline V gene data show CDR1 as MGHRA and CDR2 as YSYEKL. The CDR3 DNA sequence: TGCGCCAGCAGCCAAGAGCCCAGTGATCAGCCCCAGCATTTT. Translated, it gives CASSQEPSDQPQHF.

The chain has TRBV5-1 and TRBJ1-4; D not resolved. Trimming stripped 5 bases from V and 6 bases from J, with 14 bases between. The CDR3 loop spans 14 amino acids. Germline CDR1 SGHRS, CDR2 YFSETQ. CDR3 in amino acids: CASSPTRIDEKLFF. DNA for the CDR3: TGCGCCAGCAGTCCTACTAGGATTGATGAAAAACTGTTTTTT.

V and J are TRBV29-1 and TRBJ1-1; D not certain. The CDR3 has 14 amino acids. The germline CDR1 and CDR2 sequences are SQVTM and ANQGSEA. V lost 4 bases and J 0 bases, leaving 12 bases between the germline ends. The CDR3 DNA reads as TGCAGCGTTGCCTGGGGAGCTATGAACACTGAAGCTTTCTTT. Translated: CSVAWGAMNTEAFF.

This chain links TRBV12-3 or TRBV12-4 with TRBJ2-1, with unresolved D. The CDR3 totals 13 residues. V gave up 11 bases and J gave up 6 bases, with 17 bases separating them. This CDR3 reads CASDEWSRNEQFF. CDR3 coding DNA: TGTGCCTCCGACGAGTGGTCCCGCAATGAGCAGTTCTTC.

CDR3 in amino acids: CASSSGQREIYGYTF. The CDR3 region has the DNA TGTGCCAGCAGCTCGGGACAAAGAGAGATCTATGGCTACACCTTC. The chain links TRBV11-2 to TRBJ1-2; D possibly corresponds to TRBD1 (6 bases). The ends were cut back, 4 bases at V and 4 bases at J, with 16 bases in the middle. Germline values: CDR1 SGHAT, CDR2 FQNNGV. This CDR3 spans 15 amino acids. The variable domain in full, with the rest retrieved from reference TRBV11-2 and TRBJ1-2, is EAGVAQSPRYKIIEKRQSVAFWCNPISGHATLYWYQQILGQGPKLLIQFQNNGVVDDSQLPKDRFSAERLKGVDSTLKIQPAKLEDSAVYLCASSSGQREIYGYTFGSGTRLTVV.

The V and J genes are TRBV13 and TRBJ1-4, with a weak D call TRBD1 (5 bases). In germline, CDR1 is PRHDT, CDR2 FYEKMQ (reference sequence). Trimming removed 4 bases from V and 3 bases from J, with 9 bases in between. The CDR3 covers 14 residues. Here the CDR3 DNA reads TGTGCCAGCAGCTGGGGGACGGCTAATGAAAAACTGTTTTTT. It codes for CASSWGTANEKLFF.

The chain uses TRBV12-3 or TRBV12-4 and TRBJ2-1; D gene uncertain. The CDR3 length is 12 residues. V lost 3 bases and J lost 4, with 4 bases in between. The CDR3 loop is CASSFVYNEQFF. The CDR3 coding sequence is TGTGCCAGCAGTTTTGTGTACAATGAGCAGTTCTTC.

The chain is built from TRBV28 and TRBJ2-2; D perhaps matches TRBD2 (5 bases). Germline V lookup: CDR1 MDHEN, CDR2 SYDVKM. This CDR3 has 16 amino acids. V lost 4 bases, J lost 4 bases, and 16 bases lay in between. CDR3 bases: TGTGCCAGCAGTTCCGTAACTAGGGTCTTCACCGGGGAGCTGTTTTTT. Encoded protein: CASSSVTRVFTGELFF. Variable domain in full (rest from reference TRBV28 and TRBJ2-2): DVKVTQSSRYLVKRTGEKVFLECVQDMDHENMFWYRQDPGLGLRLIYFSYDVKMKEKGDIPEGYSVSREKKERFSLILESASTNQTSMYLCASSSVTRVFTGELFFGEGSRLTVL.

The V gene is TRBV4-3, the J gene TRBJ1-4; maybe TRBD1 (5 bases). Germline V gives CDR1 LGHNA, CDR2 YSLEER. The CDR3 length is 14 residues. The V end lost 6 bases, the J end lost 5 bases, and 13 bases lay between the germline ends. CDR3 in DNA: TGCGCCAGCAGTTGGGGCGCCGGGAATGAAAAACTGTTTTTT. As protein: CASSWGAGNEKLFF.

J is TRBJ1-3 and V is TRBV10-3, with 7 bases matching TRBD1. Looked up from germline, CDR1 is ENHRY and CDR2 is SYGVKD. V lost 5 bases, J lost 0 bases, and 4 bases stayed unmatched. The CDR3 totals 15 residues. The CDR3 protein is CAISQGVNSGNTIYF. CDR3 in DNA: TGTGCCATCAGTCAGGGGGTGAACTCTGGAAACACCATATATTTT.

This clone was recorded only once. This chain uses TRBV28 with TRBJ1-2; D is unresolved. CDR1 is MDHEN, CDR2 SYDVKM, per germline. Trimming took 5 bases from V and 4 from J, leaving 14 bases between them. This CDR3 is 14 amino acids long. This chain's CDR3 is CASSPQIRTYGYTF. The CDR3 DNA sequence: TGTGCCAGCAGTCCTCAGATCCGGACCTATGGCTACACCTTC.

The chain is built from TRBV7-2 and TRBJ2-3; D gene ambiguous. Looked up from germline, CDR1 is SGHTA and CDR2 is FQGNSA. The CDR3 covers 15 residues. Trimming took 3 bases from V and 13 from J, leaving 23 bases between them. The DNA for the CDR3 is TGTGCCAGCAGCTTGTTAGAGGCCGTAACCTCCCCCAAGTATTTT. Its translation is CASSLLEAVTSPKYF.